The T cell receptor beta chain under discussion was sequenced for a study of cytomegalovirus exposure and HLA in healthy donors. Study findings and constraints: Prior analysis indicated that the majority of TCR beta V segments exhibited productivity approximately 87% or approximately 30% of the time. As confirmed in vitro, three CMV-associated chains were specific for CMV antigens.

Germline loops: CDR1 MNHGY, CDR2 SAAAGT. This CDR3 region has 15 residues. The V and J ends lost 6 bases and 3 bases respectively, with 18 bases between them. Only a few counts were recorded for this clone. Its specificity is unknown. The PCR made use of 60 Vbeta and 13 Jbeta primers. Authors' processing steps: Around 83 million unique TCR beta chains, roughly 11 million shared, were counted in a later analysis. Profiling relied on immunoSEQ multiplex PCR, and the TCRdb table lists in-frame clones only, not all of them. The DNA gave D and trimming, while V, J and clone size come from that table. The table records roughly 100,000 clones, about 13% of them present only once.

J is TRBJ2-7 and V is TRBV6-8, with D perhaps matching TRBD2 (6 bases). The source of this sequence is a man between 35 and 55 years old in good health and CMV-seropositive. The sequencing input was PBMCs. The CDR3 nucleotides are TGTGCCAGCAGCTCCGGTCCCGGGAGAGTCTACGAGCAGTACTTC. Translating gives CASSSGPGRVYEQYF.